The present entry profiles one T cell receptor beta chain with its context. Its antigen is unknown. This record belongs to a study of T cells expressing NK-cell markers. Study-level findings and limits: Questions lingered over whether expanded NKG2C+ T cell clones were HCMV-specific. NKG2C+ dominant clonotypes from several donors made up about 1.0-8% of CD8+ T cells.

TCRdb re-called the 5' RACE reads and catalogs CDR3 proteins one per entry, DNA excluded. Recorded here are approximately 170,000 distinct CDR3 sequences; the top ten clones represent 20% to 25%. Germline CDR1 and CDR2: SGHRS and YFSETQ. The CDR3 has 17 amino acids. The J gene is TRBJ2-7, the V gene TRBV5-1; TCRdb proposes TRBD1, but this gene call is untestable without DNA. The receptor was derived from a man between 18 and 69 years old in good health. The sequencing sample was made of blood T cells: a sorted CD56 or NKG2C T cell subset, CD4+ or CD8+ T cells, or bulk PBMC T cells (not recorded which). The CDR3 is CASSLAGQGFGAYEQYF.